This section outlines one T cell receptor (beta chain) sequence together with its context. The data were taken from a study of control samples from healthy donors and cancer patients. This CDR3 spans 15 amino acids. The germline V and J ends were trimmed by 4 bases and 2 bases, with 14 bases remaining between them. The germline V gene has CDR1 SGDLS and CDR2 YYNGEE. The assay was immunoSEQ multiplex PCR, and TCRdb's table has in-frame clones only and misses some. The profile shows about 51,000 clones, approximately 80% of them singletons. The clonotype originates from a man between 65 and 85 years old in good health. The chain uses TRBV9 and TRBJ2-3, with a possible D match to TRBD2 (5 bases). The sequenced sample consisted of blood. CDR3 sequence: CASSPFGGHTDTQYF. Here the CDR3 DNA reads TGTGCCAGCAGCCCTTTCGGCGGGCACACAGATACGCAGTATTTT. Drawing the rest from reference TRBV9 and TRBJ2-3, the complete variable domain is DSGVTQTPKHLITATGQRVTLRCSPRSGDLSVYWYQQSLDQGLQFLIQYYNGEERAKGNILERFSAQQFPDLHSELNLSSLELGDSALYFCASSPFGGHTDTQYFGPGTRLTVL.